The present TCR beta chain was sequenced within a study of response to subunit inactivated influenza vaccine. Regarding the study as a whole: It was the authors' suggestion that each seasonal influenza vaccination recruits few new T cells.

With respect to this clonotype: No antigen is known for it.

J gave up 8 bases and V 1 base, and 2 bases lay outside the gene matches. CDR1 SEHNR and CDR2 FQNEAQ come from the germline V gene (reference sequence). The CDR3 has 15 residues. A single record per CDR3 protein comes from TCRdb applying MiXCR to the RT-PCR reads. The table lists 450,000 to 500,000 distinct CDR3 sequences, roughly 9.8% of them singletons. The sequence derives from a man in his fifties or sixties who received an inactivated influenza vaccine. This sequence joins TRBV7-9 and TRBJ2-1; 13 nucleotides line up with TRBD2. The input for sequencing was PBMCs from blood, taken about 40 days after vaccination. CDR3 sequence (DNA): TGTGCCAGCAGCTTAGGGACTAGCGGGAGAGATGAGCAGTTCTTC. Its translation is CASSLGTSGRDEQFF.